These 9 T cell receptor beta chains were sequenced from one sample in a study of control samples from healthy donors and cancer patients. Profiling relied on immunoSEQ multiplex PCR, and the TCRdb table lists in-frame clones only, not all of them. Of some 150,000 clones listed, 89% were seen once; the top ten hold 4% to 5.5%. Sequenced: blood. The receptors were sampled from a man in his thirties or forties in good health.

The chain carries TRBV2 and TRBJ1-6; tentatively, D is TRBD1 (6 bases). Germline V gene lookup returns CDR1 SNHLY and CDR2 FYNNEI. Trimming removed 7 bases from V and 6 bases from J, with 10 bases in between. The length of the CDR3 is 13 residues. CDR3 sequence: CASIEQGNSPLHF. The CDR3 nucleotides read TGTGCCAGCATAGAACAGGGTAATTCACCCCTCCACTTT.

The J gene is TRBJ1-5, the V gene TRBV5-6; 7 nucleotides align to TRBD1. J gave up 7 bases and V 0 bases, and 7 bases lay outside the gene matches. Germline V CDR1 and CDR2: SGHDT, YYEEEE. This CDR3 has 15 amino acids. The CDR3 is CASSLGDRAVQPQHF. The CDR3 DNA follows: TGTGCCAGCAGCTTGGGTGACAGGGCCGTACAGCCCCAGCATTTT.

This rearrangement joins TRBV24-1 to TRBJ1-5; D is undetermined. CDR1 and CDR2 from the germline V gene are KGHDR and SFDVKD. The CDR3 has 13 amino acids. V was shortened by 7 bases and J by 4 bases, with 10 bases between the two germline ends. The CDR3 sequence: CATSDKVNQPQHF. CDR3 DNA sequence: TGTGCCACCAGCGATAAGGTTAATCAGCCCCAGCATTTT.

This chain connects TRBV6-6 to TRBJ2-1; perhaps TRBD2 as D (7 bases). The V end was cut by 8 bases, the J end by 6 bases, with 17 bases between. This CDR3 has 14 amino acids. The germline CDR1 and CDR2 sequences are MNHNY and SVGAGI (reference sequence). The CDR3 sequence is CASLGGPLANEQFF. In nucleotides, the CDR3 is TGTGCCAGCCTGGGGGGGCCCCTGGCCAATGAGCAGTTCTTC.

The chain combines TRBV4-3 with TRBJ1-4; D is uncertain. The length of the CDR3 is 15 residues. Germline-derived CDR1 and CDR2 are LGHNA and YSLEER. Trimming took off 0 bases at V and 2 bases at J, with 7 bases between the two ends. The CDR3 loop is CASSQDLDTNEKLFF. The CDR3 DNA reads TGCGCCAGCAGCCAAGACCTCGACACTAATGAAAAACTGTTTTTT.

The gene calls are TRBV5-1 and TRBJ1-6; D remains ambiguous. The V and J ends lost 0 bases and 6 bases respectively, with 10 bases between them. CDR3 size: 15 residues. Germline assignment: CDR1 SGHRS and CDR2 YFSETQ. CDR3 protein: CASSLVTDLNSPLHF. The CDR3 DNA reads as TGCGCCAGCAGCTTGGTAACGGACCTTAATTCACCCCTCCACTTT.

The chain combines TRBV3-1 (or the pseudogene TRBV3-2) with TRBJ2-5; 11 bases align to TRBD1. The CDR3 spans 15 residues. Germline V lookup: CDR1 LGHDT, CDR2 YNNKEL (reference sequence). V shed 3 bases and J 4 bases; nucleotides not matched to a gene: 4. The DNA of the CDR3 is TGTGCCAGCAGCCACACCGGGACAGGGGGAGAGACCCAGTACTTC. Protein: CASSHTGTGGETQYF.

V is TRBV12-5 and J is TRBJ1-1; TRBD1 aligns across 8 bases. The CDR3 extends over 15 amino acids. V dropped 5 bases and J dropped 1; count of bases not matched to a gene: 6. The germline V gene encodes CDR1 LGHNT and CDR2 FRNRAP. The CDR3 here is CASGTGQGTNTEAFF. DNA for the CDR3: TGTGCTAGTGGTACCGGACAGGGTACGAACACTGAAGCTTTCTTT.

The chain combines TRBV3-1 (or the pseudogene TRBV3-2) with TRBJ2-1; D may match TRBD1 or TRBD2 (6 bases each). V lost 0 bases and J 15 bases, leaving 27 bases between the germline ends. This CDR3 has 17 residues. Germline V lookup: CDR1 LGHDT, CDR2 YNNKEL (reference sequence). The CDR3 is CASSQDDALGGGALRFF. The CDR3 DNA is TGTGCCAGCAGCCAAGATGACGCCCTCGGAGGGGGTGCATTGAGGTTCTTC.